The 20 T cell receptor beta chains below come from one sample, sequenced in a study of T cells in Graves' hyperthyroidism and ophthalmopathy. RNA transcripts gave rise to amplified TCR beta CDR3 regions. First-round RT-PCR of the TCR CDR3 relied on the HTBI primer set. MiXCR was run by TCRdb on the multiplex PCR reads, yielding one entry per CDR3 protein. The data show roughly 420,000 distinct CDR3 sequences, approximately 15% seen once. What was sequenced was blood. The source is a woman under 30 with Graves' hyperthyroidism.

This chain connects TRBV9 to TRBJ2-1; TRBD2 matches 14 bases. CDR1 is SGDLS, CDR2 YYNGEE, per germline. There are 18 residues in the CDR3. V dropped 4 bases and J dropped 7; count of bases not matched to a gene: 13. The CDR3 protein is CASSSSGTSGGPGNEQFF. CDR3 nucleotide sequence: TGTGCCAGCAGCTCAAGCGGGACTAGCGGGGGCCCGGGGAATGAGCAGTTCTTC.

This clonotype was detected only a few times. V usage is TRBV7-9 and J usage is TRBJ2-7; the D is unclear. The CDR3 spans 13 residues. Trimming took 5 bases from V and 4 from J, leaving 12 bases between them. Germline loops: CDR1 SEHNR, CDR2 FQNEAQ (reference sequence). CDR3 coding DNA: TGTGCCAGCAGCCCCACAATAGGGTACGAGCAGTACTTC. This translates into CASSPTIGYEQYF.

As for this clonotype: A much bigger clone sits one base away, suggesting this may be a read error. The chain recombines TRBV5-1 with TRBJ2-7, with 8 bases aligning to TRBD1. Germline loops: CDR1 SGHRS, CDR2 YFSETQ. The trim removed 5 bases at V and 5 bases at J, leaving 6 bases unmatched. The CDR3 is 13 amino acids. The CDR3 DNA reads TGCGCCAGCAGACTACAGGGGGTCCACGAGCAGTACTTC. Translating it yields CASRLQGVHEQYF.

A few counts support this clonotype. Here the CDR3 reads CASSGRAVLRNEQFF. CDR3 DNA: TGTGCCAGTAGCGGGAGGGCCGTCCTACGAAATGAGCAGTTCTTC. This sequence joins TRBV19 and TRBJ2-1, with 8 bases identical to TRBD2. Germline V gives CDR1 LNHDA, CDR2 SQIVND (reference sequence). Unmatched junction bases numbered 11, after V lost 6 bases and J lost 7 bases. The CDR3 is 15 amino acids.

The table lists this clonotype with many counts. The chain has TRBV29-1 and TRBJ1-3, with no clear D. CDR3 length: 14 amino acids. The V end was cut by 2 bases, the J end by 0 bases, with 8 bases between. Germline V gene lookup returns CDR1 SQVTM and CDR2 ANQGSEA. In nucleotides, the CDR3 is TGCAGCGTTGAACGGTTTAACTCTGGAAACACCATATATTTT. This encodes CSVERFNSGNTIYF.

In this sample, this clonotype turned up many times. The genes are TRBV5-1 and TRBJ2-7; TRBD2 is a possible D gene (5 bases). This CDR3 is 15 amino acids long. Germline V gives CDR1 SGHRS, CDR2 YFSETQ. Trimming removed 0 bases at V and 6 bases at J, with 16 bases between. The CDR3 DNA follows: TGCGCCAGCAGCTTGGGGGAGCGGTTGATAGTCGAGCAGTACTTC. Residues: CASSLGERLIVEQYF.

This clonotype was counted ten times or more. The genes are TRBV6-2 or TRBV6-3 and TRBJ2-5; D gene uncertain. V gave up 2 bases and J gave up 5 bases, with 3 bases separating them. The CDR3 is 11 residues long. CDR1 is MNHEY and CDR2 is SVGEGT in the germline V gene. DNA for the CDR3: TGTGCCAGCAGTTACATGGAGACCCAGTACTTC. This codes for CASSYMETQYF.

In this sample, this clonotype turned up many times. The chain carries TRBV29-1 and TRBJ2-2; weak D call: TRBD2 (6 bases). From germline, CDR1 is SQVTM and CDR2 ANQGSEA. This CDR3 has 14 amino acids. The V gene lost 3 bases and the J gene lost 1 base, with 9 bases spanning the gap. For the CDR3, the DNA is TGCAGCGTTGAGGGCGGGAAGAACACCGGGGAGCTGTTTTTT. Translation: CSVEGGKNTGELFF.

About this clonotype: A much larger clone lies one base from this, so it may be a read error. Because the CDR3 is missing its conserved closing phenylalanine or tryptophan, this is likely a read error. V is TRBV9 and J is TRBJ2-5, with D perhaps TRBD2 (5 bases). V lost 6 bases and J 5 bases, leaving 11 bases between the germline ends. This CDR3 has 12 residues. Germline V lookup: CDR1 SGDLS, CDR2 YYNGEE. CDR3 sequence: CASTPGGETQYS. The CDR3 region has the DNA TGTGCCAGCACCCCCGGCGGGGAGACCCAGTACTCC.

There are many counts of this clonotype. The rearrangement joins TRBV6-2 or TRBV6-3 to TRBJ2-3; maybe TRBD2 (5 bases). Trimming took off 2 bases at V and 0 bases at J, with 18 bases between the two ends. CDR3 length: 18 amino acids. The germline V gene encodes CDR1 MNHEY and CDR2 SVGEGT. The CDR3 DNA reads TGTGCCAGCAGTTACCCTCCCCCAGCGGAGACTAGCACAGATACGCAGTATTTT. Translated, it gives CASSYPPPAETSTDTQYF.

This clonotype was counted ten times or more. V is TRBV28 and J is TRBJ1-4, with 8 bases matching TRBD1. The J segment lost 7 bases and the V segment lost 6 bases, leaving 7 bases of the junction unmatched. The CDR3 loop spans 14 amino acids. The germline V gene encodes CDR1 MDHEN and CDR2 SYDVKM. CDR3 amino acids: CASREHRGSEKLFF. Here the CDR3 DNA reads TGTGCCAGCAGGGAACACAGGGGGTCTGAAAAACTGTTTTTT.

This clonotype was detected a few times. V gene TRBV7-8 combines with J gene TRBJ1-4, with D possibly being TRBD1 (6 bases). V shed 5 bases and J shed 8 bases, with 24 bases lying between them. CDR1 is SGHVS and CDR2 is FQNEAQ in the germline V gene. The CDR3 consists of 17 residues. In nucleotides, the CDR3 is TGTGCCAGCAGCCCAACCCGACTGAGGGGGTCGGGGGAAAAACTGTTTTTT. It is translated as CASSPTRLRGSGEKLFF.

Many counts were recorded for this clonotype. The chain links TRBV30 to TRBJ1-5, with D unresolved. The CDR3 has 15 amino acids. Germline V CDR1 and CDR2: GTSNPN, SVGIG (reference sequence). Between the trimmed V and J ends, which lost 2 bases and 0 bases, there was a span of 11 bases. CDR3 coding DNA: TGTGCCTGGAGTCGGTCCCTCGCTAGCAATCAGCCCCAGCATTTT. It codes for CAWSRSLASNQPQHF.

For this clonotype: A much larger clone lies one base from this, so it may be a read error. The chain is built from TRBV7-9 and TRBJ1-2; D is unresolved. Germline CDR1 is SEHNR and CDR2 is FQNEAQ (reference sequence). This CDR3 spans 12 amino acids. The CDR3, as DNA: TGTGCCAACAGCTTATCCTTCTATGGCTACACCTTC. The encoded protein is CANSLSFYGYTF. The variable domain in full, completed from reference TRBV7-9 and TRBJ1-2, reads DTGVSQNPRHKITKRGQNVTFRCDPISEHNRLYWYRQTLGQGPEFLTYFQNEAQLEKSRLLSDRFSAERPKGSFSTLEIQRTEQGDSAMYLCANSLSFYGYTFGSGTRLTVV.

Only a few counts were recorded for this clonotype. The V and J genes are TRBV5-6 and TRBJ2-3; 9 bases agree with TRBD2. Germline loops: CDR1 SGHDT, CDR2 YYEEEE. V dropped 2 bases and J dropped 0; count of bases not matched to a gene: 4. This CDR3 is 16 amino acids long. CDR3 sequence: CASSFGTSLSTDTQYF. The CDR3 DNA follows: TGTGCCAGCAGCTTCGGGACTAGCCTTAGCACAGATACGCAGTATTTT.

The genes are TRBV19 and TRBJ1-3; D perhaps matches TRBD1 (5 bases). The CDR3 runs to 15 residues. Germline assignment: CDR1 LNHDA and CDR2 SQIVND (reference sequence). The ends were cut back, 7 bases at V and 0 bases at J, with 13 bases in the middle. Here the CDR3 DNA reads TGTGCCAGTAACTCTTGGGGGAGCTCTGGAAACACCATATATTTT. The encoded protein is CASNSWGSSGNTIYF.

The chain employs TRBV7-9 and TRBJ1-3; D not certain. V was trimmed by 4 bases and J by 0 bases, leaving 13 bases between them. The CDR3 runs to 16 residues. CDR1 is SEHNR and CDR2 is FQNEAQ in the germline V gene (reference sequence). CDR3 nucleotides: TGTGCCAGCAGCTCCCCCACCGGTTCCTCTGGAAACACCATATATTTT. The encoded protein is CASSSPTGSSGNTIYF.

At least ten counts were recorded for this clonotype. This chain links TRBV5-8 with TRBJ2-1, with 7 bases aligning to TRBD2. This CDR3 has 15 residues. V lost 1 base and J lost 8; bases outside the gene matches: 9. Germline V gene sequence: CDR1 SGHTS, CDR2 YDEGEE. Written as DNA, the CDR3 is TGTGCCAGCAGCTTGAGGTCTAGCGGTTTCGATGAGCAGTTCTTC. This gives the protein CASSLRSSGFDEQFF.

This chain links TRBV20-1 with TRBJ2-3, with 9 bases aligning to TRBD1. V lost 1 base, J lost 6 bases, and 2 bases stayed unmatched. Germline assignment: CDR1 DFQATT and CDR2 SNEGSKA (reference sequence). This CDR3 spans 13 amino acids. CDR3 residues: CSARAGTGDTQYF. The CDR3 nucleotides are TGCAGTGCTAGAGCCGGGACAGGGGATACGCAGTATTTT.

The sample holds a few counts of this clonotype. The chain has TRBV6-1 and TRBJ1-5; the match to TRBD1 covers 7 bases. In germline, CDR1 is MNHNS, CDR2 SASEGT. The CDR3 runs to 15 residues. Germline trimming cut 6 bases from V and 2 bases from J; bases unmatched to any gene: 7. This CDR3 is CASSSGQSGNQPQHF. CDR3 bases: TGTGCCAGCAGCTCGGGACAGAGTGGCAATCAGCCCCAGCATTTT.